These 7 T cell receptor beta chains share one sample of origin, sequenced in a study of blood T cell repertoires in COVID-19. Profiled with immunoSEQ multiplex PCR; TCRdb holds only in-frame clones, not every one. The data show around 80,000 clones, over 70% seen once. The specimen sequenced was peripheral blood. These receptors were taken from a man in his forties or fifties with active or convalescent COVID-19.

This clone was seen a single time. This specimen includes other DNA sequences encoding the same CDR3. The V gene is TRBV28, the J gene TRBJ2-7; D gene ambiguous. The CDR3 has 10 residues. CDR1 MDHEN and CDR2 SYDVKM come from the germline V gene. V lost 8 bases, J lost 4 bases, and 6 bases lay in between. CDR3 nucleotide sequence: TGTGCCAGCGGAGCTTACGAGCAGTACTTC. This translates into CASGAYEQYF.

This clone has a count of ten or more. The CDR3 coding sequence is TGTGCCAGTGCCCCGACCGGGACAAGGCTCTCCTACGAGCAGTACTTC. Translated: CASAPTGTRLSYEQYF. The rearrangement uses TRBV19 and TRBJ2-7; D is perhaps TRBD1 (6 bases). CDR3 length: 16 amino acids. Looked up from germline, CDR1 is LNHDA and CDR2 is SQIVND (reference sequence). The V end was cut by 8 bases, the J end by 0 bases, with 20 bases between.

The chain employs TRBV11-2 and TRBJ2-3; 7 bases are shared with TRBD2. The length of the CDR3 is 15 residues. Germline loops: CDR1 SGHAT, CDR2 FQNNGV. Unmatched junction bases numbered 7, after V lost 5 bases and J lost 2 bases. The CDR3, as DNA: TGTGCCAGCAGCCCCGGGGGGACGGACACAGATACGCAGTATTTT. It is translated as CASSPGGTDTDTQYF.

This clone was found once. The J gene is TRBJ2-5, the V gene TRBV6-4, with D possibly matching TRBD2 (6 bases). V dropped 8 bases and J dropped 2 bases, with 12 bases sitting between them. CDR3 length equals 13 residues. Germline CDR1 MRHNA, CDR2 SNTAGT. The CDR3 region has the DNA TGTGCCAGCCACCCAGGGAGGCAAGAGACCCAGTACTTC. Translation gives CASHPGRQETQYF.

V and J are TRBV5-6 and TRBJ1-2, with D tentatively TRBD1 (5 bases). This CDR3 spans 14 amino acids. Trimming cost V 3 bases and J 4 bases, with 13 bases left between them. Looked up from germline, CDR1 is SGHDT and CDR2 is YYEEEE. The CDR3 sequence: CASSSGEVLYGYTF. The CDR3 coding sequence is TGTGCCAGCAGCTCGGGGGAAGTTCTCTATGGCTACACCTTC.

The chain is built from TRBV11-3 and TRBJ2-7; D call uncertain. V lost 4 bases, J lost 3 bases, and 4 bases lay in between. CDR3 size: 11 residues. Germline CDR1 reads SGHNT; CDR2 reads YENEEA. The CDR3 nucleotides read TGTGCCAGCAGCTACAGCTACGAGCAGTACTTC. Translated, it gives CASSYSYEQYF.

The J gene is TRBJ2-5, the V gene TRBV5-5; no clear D. V was pared by 5 bases and J by 1 base, with 12 bases between. The CDR3 covers 14 residues. Germline CDR1 SGHKS, CDR2 YYEKEE (reference sequence). The CDR3 DNA reads as TGTGCCAGCAGTCCGGAGTGGATCCAAGAGACCCAGTACTTC. Its protein is CASSPEWIQETQYF.